This T cell receptor (beta chain) was documented in a study of identical twins. TCRdb re-called the 5' RACE reads with MiXCR, one entry per CDR3 protein. Here the sample spans some 230,000 distinct CDR3 sequences, 5.5% to 7.5% being singletons. Between the trimmed V and J ends, which lost 3 bases and 6 bases, there was a span of 11 bases. This CDR3 spans 13 amino acids. Germline assignment: CDR1 LNHDA and CDR2 SQIVND (reference sequence). These data were also filed under a second study, of T cells expressing NK-cell markers.

V and J are TRBV19 and TRBJ1-2; D is unclear. The sequenced sample was CD8+ T cells sorted from blood. The source of this sequence is a woman aged 18-29 years in good health. This chain's CDR3 is CASSIGLADGYTF. In DNA form, the CDR3 reads TGTGCCAGTAGTATCGGGCTGGCGGATGGCTACACCTTC. Combining the CDR3 with reference TRBV19 and TRBJ1-2 gives the whole variable domain DGGITQSPKYLFRKEGQNVTLSCEQNLNHDAMYWYRQDPGQGLRLIYYSQIVNDFQKGDIAEGYSVSREKKESFPLTVTSAQKNPTAFYLCASSIGLADGYTFGSGTRLTVV.